The clone carrying this TCR beta chain was seen only once. Germline V gene sequence: CDR1 MRHNA, CDR2 SNTAGT. V was cut by 5 bases and J by 1 base, with 8 bases left in between. There are 13 residues in the CDR3. TCRdb keeps only in-frame clones here, not all; method: immunoSEQ multiplex PCR. The sample contains about 76,000 clones, 65% to 90% of which appear only once. The record originates from a study of blood T cell repertoires in COVID-19. This receptor was identified in a man of 80 years or more with acute or convalescent COVID-19. This chain links TRBV6-4 with TRBJ1-1, with D unclear. What was sequenced was peripheral blood. CDR3 residues: CASSSTENTEAFF. The CDR3 region has the DNA TGTGCCAGCAGTTCTACAGAGAACACTGAAGCTTTCTTT.